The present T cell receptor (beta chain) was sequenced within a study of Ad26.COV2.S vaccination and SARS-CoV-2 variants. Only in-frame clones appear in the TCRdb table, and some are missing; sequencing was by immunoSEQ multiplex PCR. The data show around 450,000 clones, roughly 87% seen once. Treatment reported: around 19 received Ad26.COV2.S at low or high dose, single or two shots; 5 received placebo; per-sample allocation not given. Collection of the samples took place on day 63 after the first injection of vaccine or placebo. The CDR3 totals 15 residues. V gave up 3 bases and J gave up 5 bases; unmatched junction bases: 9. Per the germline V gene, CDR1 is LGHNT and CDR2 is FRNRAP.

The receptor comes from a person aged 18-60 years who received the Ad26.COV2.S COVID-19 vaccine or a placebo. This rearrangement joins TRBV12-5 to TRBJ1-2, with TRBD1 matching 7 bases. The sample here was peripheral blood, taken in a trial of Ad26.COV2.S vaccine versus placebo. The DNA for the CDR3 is TGTGCTAGTGGTTTCTTACAGGGGAGAATATATGGCTACACCTTC. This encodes CASGFLQGRIYGYTF.